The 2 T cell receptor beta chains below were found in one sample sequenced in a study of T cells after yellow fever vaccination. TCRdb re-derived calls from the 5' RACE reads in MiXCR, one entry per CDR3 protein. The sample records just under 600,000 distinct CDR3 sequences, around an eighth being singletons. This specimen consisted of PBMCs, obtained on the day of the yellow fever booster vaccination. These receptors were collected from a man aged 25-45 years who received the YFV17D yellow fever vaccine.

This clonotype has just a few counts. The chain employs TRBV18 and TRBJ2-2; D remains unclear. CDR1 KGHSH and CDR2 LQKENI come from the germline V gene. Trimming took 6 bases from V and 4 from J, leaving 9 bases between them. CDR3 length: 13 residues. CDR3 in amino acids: CASSSDGTGELFF. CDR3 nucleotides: TGTGCCAGCTCCAGCGACGGCACCGGGGAGCTGTTTTTT.

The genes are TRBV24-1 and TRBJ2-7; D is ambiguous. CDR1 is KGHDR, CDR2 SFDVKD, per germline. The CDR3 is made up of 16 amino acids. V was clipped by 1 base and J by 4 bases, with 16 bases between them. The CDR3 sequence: CATSDLRQGDLYEQYF. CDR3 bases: TGTGCCACCAGTGATTTACGACAAGGTGACTTGTACGAGCAGTACTTC.